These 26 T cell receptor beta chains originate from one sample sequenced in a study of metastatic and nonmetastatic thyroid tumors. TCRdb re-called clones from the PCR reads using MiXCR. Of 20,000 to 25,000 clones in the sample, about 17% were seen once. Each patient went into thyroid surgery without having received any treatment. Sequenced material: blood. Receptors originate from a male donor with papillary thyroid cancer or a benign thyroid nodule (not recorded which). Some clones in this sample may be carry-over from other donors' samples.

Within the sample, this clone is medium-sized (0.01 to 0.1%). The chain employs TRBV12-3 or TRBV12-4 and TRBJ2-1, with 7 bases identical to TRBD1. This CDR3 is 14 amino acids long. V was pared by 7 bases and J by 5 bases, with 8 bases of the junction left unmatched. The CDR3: CASTVDRVNNEQFF. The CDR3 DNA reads TGTGCCAGCACCGTAGACAGGGTCAACAATGAGCAGTTCTTC.

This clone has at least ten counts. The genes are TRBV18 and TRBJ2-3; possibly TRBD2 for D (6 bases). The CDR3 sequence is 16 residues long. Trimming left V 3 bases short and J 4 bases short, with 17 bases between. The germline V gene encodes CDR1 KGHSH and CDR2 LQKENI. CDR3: CASSPNQRAHPDTQYF. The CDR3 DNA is TGTGCCAGCTCACCGAACCAGCGGGCCCACCCAGATACGCAGTATTTT.

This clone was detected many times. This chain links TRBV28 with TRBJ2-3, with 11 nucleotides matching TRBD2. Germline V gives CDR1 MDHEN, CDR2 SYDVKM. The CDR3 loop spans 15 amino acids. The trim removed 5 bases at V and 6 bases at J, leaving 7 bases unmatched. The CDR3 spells CASSTTSGGTDTQYF. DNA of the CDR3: TGTGCCAGCAGTACCACTAGCGGGGGAACGGATACGCAGTATTTT. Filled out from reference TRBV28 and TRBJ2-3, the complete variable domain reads DVKVTQSSRYLVKRTGEKVFLECVQDMDHENMFWYRQDPGLGLRLIYFSYDVKMKEKGDIPEGYSVSREKKERFSLILESASTNQTSMYLCASSTTSGGTDTQYFGPGTRLTVL.

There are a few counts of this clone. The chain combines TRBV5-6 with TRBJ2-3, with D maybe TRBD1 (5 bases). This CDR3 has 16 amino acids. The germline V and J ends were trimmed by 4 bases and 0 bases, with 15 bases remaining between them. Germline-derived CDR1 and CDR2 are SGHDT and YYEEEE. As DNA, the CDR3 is TGTGCCAGCAGCCCCGCAGGGCCCACTAGCACAGATACGCAGTATTTT. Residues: CASSPAGPTSTDTQYF.

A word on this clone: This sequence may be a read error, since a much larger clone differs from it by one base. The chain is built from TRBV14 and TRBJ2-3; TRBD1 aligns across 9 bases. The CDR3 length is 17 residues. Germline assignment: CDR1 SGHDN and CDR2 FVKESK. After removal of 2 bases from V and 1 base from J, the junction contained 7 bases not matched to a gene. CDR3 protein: CASSQTDRGCGTDTQYF. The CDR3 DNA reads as TGTGCCAGCAGCCAAACCGACAGGGGGTGTGGCACAGATACGCAGTATTTT.

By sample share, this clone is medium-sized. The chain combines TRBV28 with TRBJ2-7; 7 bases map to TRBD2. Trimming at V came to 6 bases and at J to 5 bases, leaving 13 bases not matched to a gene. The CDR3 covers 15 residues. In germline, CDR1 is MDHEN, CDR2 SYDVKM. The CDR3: CASRSLGGEGHEQYF. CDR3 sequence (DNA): TGTGCCAGCAGGTCTTTGGGGGGGGAGGGCCACGAGCAGTACTTC.

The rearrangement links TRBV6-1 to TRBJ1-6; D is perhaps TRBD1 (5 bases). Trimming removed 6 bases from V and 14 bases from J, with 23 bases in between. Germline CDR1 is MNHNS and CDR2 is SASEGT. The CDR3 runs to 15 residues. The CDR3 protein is CASRPPGASIGALHF. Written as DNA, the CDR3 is TGTGCCAGCAGGCCCCCCGGGGCCTCGATCGGAGCCCTCCACTTT.

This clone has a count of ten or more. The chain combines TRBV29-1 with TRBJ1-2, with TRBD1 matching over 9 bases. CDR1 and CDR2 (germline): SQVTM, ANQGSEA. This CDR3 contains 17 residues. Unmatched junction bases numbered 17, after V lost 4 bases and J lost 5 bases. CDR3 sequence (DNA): TGCAGCGTTGTGGCCCCTGGGACAGGGAATTTCGGGTATGGCTACACCTTC. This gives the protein CSVVAPGTGNFGYGYTF.

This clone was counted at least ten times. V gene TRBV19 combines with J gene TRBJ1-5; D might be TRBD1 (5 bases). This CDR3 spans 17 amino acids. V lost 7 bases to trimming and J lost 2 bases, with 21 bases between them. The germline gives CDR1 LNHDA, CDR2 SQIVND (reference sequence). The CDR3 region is CASTPRGVGYGNQPQHF. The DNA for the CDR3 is TGTGCCAGTACCCCCCGGGGGGTTGGTTATGGCAATCAGCCCCAGCATTTT.

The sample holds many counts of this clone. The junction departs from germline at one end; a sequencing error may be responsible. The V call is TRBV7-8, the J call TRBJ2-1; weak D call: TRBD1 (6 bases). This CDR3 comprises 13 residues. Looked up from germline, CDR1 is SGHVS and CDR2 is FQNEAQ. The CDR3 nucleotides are TGTGCCAGCACCTTACAGGGCTACAATGAGCAGTTCTTC. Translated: CASTLQGYNEQFF.

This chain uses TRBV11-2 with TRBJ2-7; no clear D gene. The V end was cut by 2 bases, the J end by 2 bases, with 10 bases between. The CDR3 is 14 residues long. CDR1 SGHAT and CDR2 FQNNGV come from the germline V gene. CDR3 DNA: TGTGCCAGCAGCTTATATGGGTATCCCTACGAGCAGTACTTC. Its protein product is CASSLYGYPYEQYF.

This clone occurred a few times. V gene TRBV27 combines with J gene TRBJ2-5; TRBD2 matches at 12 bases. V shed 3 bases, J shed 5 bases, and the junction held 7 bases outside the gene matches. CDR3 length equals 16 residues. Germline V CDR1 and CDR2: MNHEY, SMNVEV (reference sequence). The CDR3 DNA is TGTGCCAGCAGTTTCCCGACTAGCGGGAGTACTGAGACCCAGTACTTC. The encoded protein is CASSFPTSGSTETQYF.

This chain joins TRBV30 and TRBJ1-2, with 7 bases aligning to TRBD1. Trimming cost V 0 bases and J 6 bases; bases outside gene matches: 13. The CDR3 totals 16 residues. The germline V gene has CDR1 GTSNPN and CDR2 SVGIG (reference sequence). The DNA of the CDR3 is TGTGCCTGGAGTGTGTGGGGATTTCGACAGGGCAATGGCTACACCTTC. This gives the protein CAWSVWGFRQGNGYTF.

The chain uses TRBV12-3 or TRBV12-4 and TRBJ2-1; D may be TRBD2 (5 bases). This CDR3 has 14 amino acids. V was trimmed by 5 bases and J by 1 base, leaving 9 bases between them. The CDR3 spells CASSTDYSYNEQFF. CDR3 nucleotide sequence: TGTGCCAGCAGTACCGACTATTCCTACAATGAGCAGTTCTTC.

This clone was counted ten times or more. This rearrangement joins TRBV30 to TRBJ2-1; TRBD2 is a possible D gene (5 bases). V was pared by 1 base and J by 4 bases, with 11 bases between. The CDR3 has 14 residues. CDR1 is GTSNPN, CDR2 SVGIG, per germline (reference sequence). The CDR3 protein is CAWSGEMGYNEQFF. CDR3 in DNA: TGTGCCTGGAGTGGGGAGATGGGTTACAATGAGCAGTTCTTC.

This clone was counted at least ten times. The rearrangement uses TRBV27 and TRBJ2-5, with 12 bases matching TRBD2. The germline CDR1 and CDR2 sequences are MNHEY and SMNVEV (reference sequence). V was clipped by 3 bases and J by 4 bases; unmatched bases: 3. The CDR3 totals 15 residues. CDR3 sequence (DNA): TGTGCCAGCAGTTTCTCTAGCGGGAGGGGAGAGACCCAGTACTTC. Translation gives CASSFSSGRGETQYF.

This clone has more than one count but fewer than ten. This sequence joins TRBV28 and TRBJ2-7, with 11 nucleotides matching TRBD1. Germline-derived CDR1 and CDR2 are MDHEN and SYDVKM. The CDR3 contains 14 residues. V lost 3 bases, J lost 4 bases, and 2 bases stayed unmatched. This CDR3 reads CASSLGTGGYEQYF. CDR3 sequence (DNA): TGTGCCAGCAGTTTGGGGACAGGGGGATACGAGCAGTACTTC.

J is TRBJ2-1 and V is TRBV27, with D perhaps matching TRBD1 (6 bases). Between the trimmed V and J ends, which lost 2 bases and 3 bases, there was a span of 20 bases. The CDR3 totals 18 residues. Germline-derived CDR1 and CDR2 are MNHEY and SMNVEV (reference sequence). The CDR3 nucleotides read TGTGCCAGCAGTTTACAGGGACACACGATCAGGAACTACAATGAGCAGTTCTTC. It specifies CASSLQGHTIRNYNEQFF.

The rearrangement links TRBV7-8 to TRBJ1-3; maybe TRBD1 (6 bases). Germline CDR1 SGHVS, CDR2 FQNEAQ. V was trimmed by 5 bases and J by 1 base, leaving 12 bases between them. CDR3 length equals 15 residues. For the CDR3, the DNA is TGTGCCAGCAGCACCCGGGGGCCGTCTGGAAACACCATATATTTT. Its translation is CASSTRGPSGNTIYF.

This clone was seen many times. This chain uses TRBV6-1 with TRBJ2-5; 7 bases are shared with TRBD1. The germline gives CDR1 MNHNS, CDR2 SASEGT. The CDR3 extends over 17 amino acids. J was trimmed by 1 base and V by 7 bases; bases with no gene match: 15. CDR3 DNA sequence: TGTGCCAGCACAGCAAGGGACAGAACTATGGGCCAAGAGACCCAGTACTTC. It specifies CASTARDRTMGQETQYF.

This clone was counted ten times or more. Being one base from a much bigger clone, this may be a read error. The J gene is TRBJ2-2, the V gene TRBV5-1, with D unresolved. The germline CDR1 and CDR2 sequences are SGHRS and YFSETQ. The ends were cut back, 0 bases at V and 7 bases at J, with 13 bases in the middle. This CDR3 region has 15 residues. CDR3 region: CASSLVGNSGGELFF. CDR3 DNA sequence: TGCGCCAGCAGCTTGGTGGGGAATTCTGGCGGGGAGCTGTTTTTT. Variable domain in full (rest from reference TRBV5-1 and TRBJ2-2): KAGVTQTPRYLIKTRGQQVTLSCSPISGHRSVSWYQQTPGQGLQFLFEYFSETQRNKGNFPGRFSGRQFSNSRSEMNVSTLELGDSALYLCASSLVGNSGGELFFGEGSRLTVL.

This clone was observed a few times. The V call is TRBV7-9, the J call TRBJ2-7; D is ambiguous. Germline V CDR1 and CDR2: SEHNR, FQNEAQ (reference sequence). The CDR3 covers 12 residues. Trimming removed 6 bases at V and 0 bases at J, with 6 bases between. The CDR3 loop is CASSTDSYEQYF. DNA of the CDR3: TGTGCCAGCAGTACGGACTCCTACGAGCAGTACTTC.

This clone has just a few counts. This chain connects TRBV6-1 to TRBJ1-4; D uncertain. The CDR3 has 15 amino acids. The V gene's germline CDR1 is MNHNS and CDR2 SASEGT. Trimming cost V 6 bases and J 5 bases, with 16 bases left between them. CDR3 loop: CASSQPGNHNEKLFF. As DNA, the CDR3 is TGTGCCAGCAGCCAACCGGGCAATCACAATGAAAAACTGTTTTTT.

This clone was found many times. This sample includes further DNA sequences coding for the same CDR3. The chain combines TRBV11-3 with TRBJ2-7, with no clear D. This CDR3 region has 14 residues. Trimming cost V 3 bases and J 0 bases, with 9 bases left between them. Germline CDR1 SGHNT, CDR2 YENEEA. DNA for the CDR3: TGTGCCAGCAGCTTGGAGACCTACTCCTACGAGCAGTACTTC. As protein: CASSLETYSYEQYF.

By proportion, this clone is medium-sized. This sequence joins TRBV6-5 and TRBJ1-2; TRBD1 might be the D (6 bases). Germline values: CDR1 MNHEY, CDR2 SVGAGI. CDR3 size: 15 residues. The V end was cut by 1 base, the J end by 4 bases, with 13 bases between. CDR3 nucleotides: TGTGCCAGCAGTTACTGGGGGCGGGGGATCTATGGCTACACCTTC. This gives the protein CASSYWGRGIYGYTF.

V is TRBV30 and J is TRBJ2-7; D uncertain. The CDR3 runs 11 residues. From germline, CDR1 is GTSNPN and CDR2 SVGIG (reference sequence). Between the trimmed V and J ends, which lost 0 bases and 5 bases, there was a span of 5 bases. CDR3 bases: TGTGCCTGGAGTGTAGACCACGAGCAGTACTTC. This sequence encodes CAWSVDHEQYF.